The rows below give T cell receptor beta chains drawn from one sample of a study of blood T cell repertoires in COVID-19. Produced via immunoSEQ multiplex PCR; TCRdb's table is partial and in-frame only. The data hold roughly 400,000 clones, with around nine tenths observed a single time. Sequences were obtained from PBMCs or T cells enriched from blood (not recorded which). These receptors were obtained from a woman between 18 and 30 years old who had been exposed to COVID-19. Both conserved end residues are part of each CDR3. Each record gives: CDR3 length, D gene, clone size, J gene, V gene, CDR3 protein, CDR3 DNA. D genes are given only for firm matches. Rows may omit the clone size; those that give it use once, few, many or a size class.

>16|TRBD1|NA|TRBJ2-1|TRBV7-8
CASSFSGTGLFHEQFF
TGTGCCAGCAGCTTTAGTGGGACAGGGTTATTCCATGAGCAGTTCTTC
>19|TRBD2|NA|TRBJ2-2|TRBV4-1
CASSQPLTSGGVNTGELFF
TGCGCCAGCAGCCAACCGTTGACTAGCGGGGGGGTAAACACCGGGGAGCTGTTTTTT
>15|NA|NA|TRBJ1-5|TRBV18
CASSEGAGGNQPQHF
TGTGCCAGCTCGGAAGGGGCCGGAGGCAATCAGCCCCAGCATTTT
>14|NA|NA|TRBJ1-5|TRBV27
CASSLEFGNQPQHF
TGTGCCAGCAGTTTAGAGTTCGGCAATCAGCCCCAGCATTTT
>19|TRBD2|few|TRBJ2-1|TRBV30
CAWRVFLAGEGGSYNEQFF
TGTGCCTGGCGGGTCTTTCTAGCGGGGGAGGGGGGCTCCTACAATGAGCAGTTCTTC
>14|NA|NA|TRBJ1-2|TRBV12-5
CASGETGEPYGYTF
TGTGCTAGTGGGGAAACAGGCGAGCCCTATGGCTACACCTTC
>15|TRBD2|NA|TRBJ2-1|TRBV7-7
CASSSGLALNNEQFF
TGTGCCAGCAGCTCGGGACTAGCTTTGAACAATGAGCAGTTCTTC
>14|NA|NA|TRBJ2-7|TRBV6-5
CASSNKDSSYEQYF
TGTGCCAGCAGCAACAAAGACAGCTCATACGAGCAGTACTTC
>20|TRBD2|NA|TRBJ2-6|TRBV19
CASSTPLLTSGVSGANVLTF
TGTGCCAGTAGTACCCCACTCCTCACTAGCGGGGTGTCTGGGGCCAACGTCCTGACTTTC
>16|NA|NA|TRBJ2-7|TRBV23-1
CASRRGTPSKIYEQYF
TGCGCCAGCAGACGAGGGACTCCCAGTAAGATCTACGAGCAGTACTTC
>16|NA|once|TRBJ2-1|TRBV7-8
CASSLVRLGASGEQFF
TGTGCCAGCAGCTTAGTCCGACTAGGGGCCTCGGGTGAGCAGTTCTTC
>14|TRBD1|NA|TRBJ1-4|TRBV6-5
CASSLKTGGEKLFF
TGTGCCAGCAGTCTCAAAACAGGGGGAGAAAAACTGTTTTTT
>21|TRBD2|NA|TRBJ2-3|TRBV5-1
CASSLVLWSSGSPRDPDTQYF
TGCGCCAGCAGCTTGGTTCTTTGGTCTAGCGGGAGTCCTAGGGACCCGGATACGCAGTATTTT
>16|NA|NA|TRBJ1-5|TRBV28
CASSLSARVSNQPQHF
TGTGCCAGCAGTTTATCAGCCAGGGTAAGCAATCAGCCCCAGCATTTT
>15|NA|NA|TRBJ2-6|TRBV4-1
CASSLYISGANVLTF
TGCGCCAGCAGCCTATACATATCTGGGGCCAACGTCCTGACTTTC
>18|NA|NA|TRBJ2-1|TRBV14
CASSQVGGGPYSYNEQFF
TGTGCCAGCAGCCAAGTAGGGGGAGGGCCTTATTCCTACAATGAGCAGTTCTTC
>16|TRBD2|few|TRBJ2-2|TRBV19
CASSRLAGGDTGELFF
TGTGCCAGTAGTCGACTAGCGGGAGGGGACACCGGGGAGCTGTTTTTT
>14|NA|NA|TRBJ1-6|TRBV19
CASKSTVDNSPLHF
TGTGCCAGTAAGTCTACCGTCGATAATTCACCCCTCCACTTT
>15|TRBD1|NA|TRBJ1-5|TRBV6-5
CASSRTGGSNQPQHF
TGTGCCAGCAGTAGGACAGGCGGGAGCAATCAGCCCCAGCATTTT
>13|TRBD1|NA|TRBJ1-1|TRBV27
CASSLPRGKEAFF
TGTGCCAGCAGTTTACCCAGGGGGAAGGAGGCTTTCTTT
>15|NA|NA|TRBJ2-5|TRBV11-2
CASSRNSAVAETQYF
TGTGCCAGCAGTCGAAACTCGGCGGTAGCAGAGACCCAGTACTTC
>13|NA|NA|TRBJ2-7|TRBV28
CASTPFPPYEQYF
TGTGCCAGCACCCCGTTTCCCCCCTACGAGCAGTACTTC
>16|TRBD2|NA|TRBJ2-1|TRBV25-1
CASNFATGLADNEQFF
TGTGCCAGCAACTTCGCGACGGGACTAGCGGACAATGAGCAGTTCTTC
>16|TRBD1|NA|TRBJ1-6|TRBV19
CASTPTGVTYNSPLHF
TGTGCCAGTACACCGACAGGGGTTACTTATAATTCACCCCTCCACTTT
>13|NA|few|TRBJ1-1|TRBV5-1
CASSQDRNTEAFF
TGCGCCAGCAGCCAAGACAGGAACACTGAAGCTTTCTTT
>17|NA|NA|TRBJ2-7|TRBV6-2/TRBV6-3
CASSYGYGRGHSYEQYF
TGTGCCAGCAGTTACGGGTATGGGCGGGGGCACTCCTACGAGCAGTACTTC
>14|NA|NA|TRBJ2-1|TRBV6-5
CASSYSRLINEQFF
TGTGCCAGCAGTTACTCGAGGTTAATCAATGAGCAGTTCTTC
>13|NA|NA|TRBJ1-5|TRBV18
CASSPARNQPQHF
TGTGCCAGCTCACCCGCACGGAATCAGCCCCAGCATTTT
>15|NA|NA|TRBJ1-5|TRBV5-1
CASSLEQGFIKPQHF
TGCGCCAGCAGCTTGGAGCAGGGCTTCATAAAGCCCCAGCATTTT
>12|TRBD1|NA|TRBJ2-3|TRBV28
CASWDRAHTQYF
TGTGCCAGTTGGGACAGGGCGCATACGCAGTATTTT
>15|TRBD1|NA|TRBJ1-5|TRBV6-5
CASRPRDRVFRAQHF
TGTGCCAGCAGACCCCGGGACAGGGTGTTTAGAGCCCAGCATTTT
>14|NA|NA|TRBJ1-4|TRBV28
CASGGIPTNEKLFF
TGTGCCAGCGGGGGGATACCAACTAATGAAAAACTGTTTTTT
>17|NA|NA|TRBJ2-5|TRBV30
CAWTPGGLRGITTAQYF
TGTGCCTGGACGCCCGGAGGGCTTAGGGGAATTACGACGGCCCAGTACTTC
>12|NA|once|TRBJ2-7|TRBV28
CASSYLAYEQYF
TGTGCCAGCAGTTATCTAGCCTACGAGCAGTACTTC
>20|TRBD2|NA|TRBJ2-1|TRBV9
CASSVNRDREIAGGQREQFF
TGTGCCAGCAGCGTGAACCGGGACAGGGAGATAGCGGGGGGGCAGCGGGAGCAGTTCTTC
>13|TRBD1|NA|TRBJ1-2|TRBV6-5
CASSYDRGYGYTF
TGTGCCAGCAGTTACGACAGGGGATATGGCTACACCTTC
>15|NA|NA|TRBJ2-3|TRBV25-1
CASSEWSAFTDTQYF
TGTGCCAGCAGTGAATGGAGCGCCTTCACAGATACGCAGTATTTT
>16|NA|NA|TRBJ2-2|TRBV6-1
CASSELGVRVTGELFF
TGTGCCAGCAGTGAACTGGGAGTTCGGGTTACCGGGGAGCTGTTTTTT
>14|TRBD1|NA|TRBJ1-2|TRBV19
CASSRGQGIQGYTF
TGTGCCAGTAGTAGGGGACAGGGGATACAAGGCTACACCTTC
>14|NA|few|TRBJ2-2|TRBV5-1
CASSLTSFVRELFF
TGCGCCAGCAGCCTGACATCTTTCGTCCGGGAGCTGTTTTTT
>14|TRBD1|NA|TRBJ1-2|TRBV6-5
CASRATGERYGYTF
TGTGCCAGCAGAGCTACAGGGGAGAGGTATGGCTACACCTTC
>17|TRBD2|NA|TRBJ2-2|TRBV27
CASSLSMLAGVTGELFF
TGTGCCAGCAGTTTATCGATGCTAGCGGGGGTCACCGGGGAGCTGTTTTTT
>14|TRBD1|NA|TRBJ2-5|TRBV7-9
CASSLSTGQETQYF
TGTGCCAGCAGCTTATCGACAGGGCAAGAGACCCAGTACTTC
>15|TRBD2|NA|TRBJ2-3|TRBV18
CASSSTSGGSDTQYF
TGTGCCAGCTCATCGACTAGCGGGGGATCAGATACGCAGTATTTT
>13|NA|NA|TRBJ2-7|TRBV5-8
CASSLVNPYEQYF
TGTGCCAGCAGCTTGGTCAATCCCTACGAGCAGTACTTC
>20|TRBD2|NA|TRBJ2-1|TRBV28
CASPPNAGGRFISSYNEQFF
TGTGCCAGCCCTCCTAATGCGGGAGGCCGATTCATTAGTTCCTACAATGAGCAGTTCTTC
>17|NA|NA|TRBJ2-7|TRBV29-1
CSVEDRGRGGPTYEQYF
TGCAGCGTTGAAGATCGTGGTCGAGGGGGACCAACCTACGAGCAGTACTTC
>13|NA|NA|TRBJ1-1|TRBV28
CASSFPFGTEAFF
TGTGCCAGCAGTTTCCCCTTCGGCACTGAAGCTTTCTTT
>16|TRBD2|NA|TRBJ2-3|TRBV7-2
CASSALAGTFTDTQYF
TGTGCCAGCAGCGCCCTAGCGGGAACGTTCACAGATACGCAGTATTTT
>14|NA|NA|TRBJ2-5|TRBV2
CASSAQGVGETQYF
TGTGCCAGCAGCGCACAGGGTGTCGGAGAGACCCAGTACTTC